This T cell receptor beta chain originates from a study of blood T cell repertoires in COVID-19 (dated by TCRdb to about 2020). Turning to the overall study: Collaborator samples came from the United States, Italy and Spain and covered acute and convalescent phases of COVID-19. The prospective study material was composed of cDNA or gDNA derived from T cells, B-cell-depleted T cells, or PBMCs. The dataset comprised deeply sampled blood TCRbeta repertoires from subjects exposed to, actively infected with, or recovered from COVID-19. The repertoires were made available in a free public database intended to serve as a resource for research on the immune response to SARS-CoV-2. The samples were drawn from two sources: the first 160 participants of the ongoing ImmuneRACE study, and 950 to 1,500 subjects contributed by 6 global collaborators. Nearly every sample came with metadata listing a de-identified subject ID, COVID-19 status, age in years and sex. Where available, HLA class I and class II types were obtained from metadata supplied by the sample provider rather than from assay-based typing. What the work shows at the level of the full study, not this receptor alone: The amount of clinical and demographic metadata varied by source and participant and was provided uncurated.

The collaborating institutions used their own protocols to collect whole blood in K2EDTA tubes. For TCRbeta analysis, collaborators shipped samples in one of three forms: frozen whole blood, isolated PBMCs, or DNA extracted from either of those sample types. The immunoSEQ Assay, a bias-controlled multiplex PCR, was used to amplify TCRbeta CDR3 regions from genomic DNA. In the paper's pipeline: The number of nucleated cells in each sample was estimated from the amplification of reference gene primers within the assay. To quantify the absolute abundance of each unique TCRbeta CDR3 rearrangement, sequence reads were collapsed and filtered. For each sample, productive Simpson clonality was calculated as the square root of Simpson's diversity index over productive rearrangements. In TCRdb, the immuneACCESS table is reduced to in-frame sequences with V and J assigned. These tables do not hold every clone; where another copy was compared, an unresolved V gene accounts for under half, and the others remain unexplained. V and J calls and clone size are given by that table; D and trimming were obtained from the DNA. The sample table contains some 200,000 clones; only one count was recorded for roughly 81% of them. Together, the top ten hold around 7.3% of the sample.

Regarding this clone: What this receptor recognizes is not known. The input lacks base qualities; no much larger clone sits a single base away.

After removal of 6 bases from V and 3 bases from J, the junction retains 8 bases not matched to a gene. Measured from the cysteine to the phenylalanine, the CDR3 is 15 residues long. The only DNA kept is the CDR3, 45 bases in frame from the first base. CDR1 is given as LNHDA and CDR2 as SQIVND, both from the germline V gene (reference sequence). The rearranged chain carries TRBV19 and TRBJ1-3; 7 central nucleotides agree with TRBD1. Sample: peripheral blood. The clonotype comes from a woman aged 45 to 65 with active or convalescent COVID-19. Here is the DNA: TGTGCCAGTAGAAACTTCCGGGACAGTGGAAACACCATATATTTT. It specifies CASRNFRDSGNTIYF.